These 12 T cell receptor beta chains were sequenced from one sample in a study of identical twins. A single record per CDR3 protein comes from TCRdb applying MiXCR to the 5' RACE reads. The sample consists of hundreds of thousands of distinct CDR3 sequences, around 20% of them appearing once. The sample was also reused in another study, on T cells expressing NK-cell markers.

The sample consisted of PBMCs. These receptors were taken from a woman under 30 in good health.

This clonotype has ten or more counts. The chain carries TRBV5-6 and TRBJ2-3, with TRBD2 identical over 7 bases. CDR3 length equals 16 residues. In germline, CDR1 is SGHDT, CDR2 YYEEEE. J gave up 4 bases and V 3 bases, and 11 bases lay outside the gene matches. CDR3 sequence (DNA): TGTGCCAGCAGCTCTTTTGGGGCGGGAGTCGCAGATACGCAGTATTTT. This sequence encodes CASSSFGAGVADTQYF.

The chain links TRBV27 to TRBJ2-3; 9 bases agree with TRBD1. This CDR3 has 15 residues. Trimming removed 6 bases from V and 5 bases from J; junction bases left unmatched: 9. Germline CDR1 is MNHEY and CDR2 is SMNVEV (reference sequence). The CDR3 DNA reads as TGTGCCAGCAGATACGGGACAGGGAAACGAGATACGCAGTATTTT. This translates into CASRYGTGKRDTQYF.

The sample holds a few counts of this clonotype. The V and J genes are TRBV5-5 and TRBJ2-1; D assignment may be TRBD1 or TRBD2 (5 bases each). The CDR3 is made up of 14 amino acids. Germline CDR1 is SGHKS and CDR2 is YYEKEE (reference sequence). V lost 0 bases, J lost 9 bases, and 13 bases lay in between. This chain's CDR3 is CASSLAGRLSEQFF. CDR3 coding DNA: TGTGCCAGCAGCTTGGCGGGGCGCCTATCTGAGCAGTTCTTC.

This clonotype appeared a single time. The gene calls are TRBV6-5 and TRBJ2-1; D uncertain. V gave up 0 bases and J gave up 5 bases, with 8 bases separating them. This CDR3 spans 14 amino acids. The germline CDR1 and CDR2 sequences are MNHEY and SVGAGI. The CDR3: CASSYSKGNNEQFF. The DNA for the CDR3 is TGTGCCAGCAGTTACTCGAAGGGCAACAATGAGCAGTTCTTC.

CDR3 amino acids: CASSPPELGGTDTQYF. The CDR3 nucleotides read TGTGCCAGCTCACCACCGGAGCTAGGGGGCACAGATACGCAGTATTTT. The chain joins TRBV18 to TRBJ2-3, with D possibly TRBD1 on 5 matching bases. Per the germline V gene, CDR1 is KGHSH and CDR2 is LQKENI. CDR3 length equals 16 residues. V lost 0 bases, J lost 1 base, and 11 bases lay in between. The whole variable domain, remainder taken from reference TRBV18 and TRBJ2-3, is NAGVMQNPRHLVRRRGQEARLRCSPMKGHSHVYWYRQLPEEGLKFMVYLQKENIIDESGMPKERFSAEFPKEGPSILRIQQVVRGDSAAYFCASSPPELGGTDTQYFGPGTRLTVL.

The chain carries TRBV27 and TRBJ2-6, with D hard to call. Germline V gene data show CDR1 as MNHEY and CDR2 as SMNVEV (reference sequence). The length of the CDR3 is 17 residues. V lost 6 bases and J lost 0, with 15 bases in between. CDR3 DNA sequence: TGTGCCAGCAGCCACGAGATAGGACGCTCTGGGGCCAACGTCCTGACTTTC. Encoded protein: CASSHEIGRSGANVLTF. The full variable domain, completed using reference TRBV27 and TRBJ2-6, is EAQVTQNPRYLITVTGKKLTVTCSQNMNHEYMSWYRQDPGLGLRQIYYSMNVEVTDKGDVPEGYKVSRKEKRNFPLILESPSPNQTSLYFCASSHEIGRSGANVLTFGAGSRLTVL.

This clonotype was detected ten times or more. The chain carries TRBV20-1 and TRBJ2-4; possible D gene TRBD2, 6 bases. Germline-derived CDR1 and CDR2 are DFQATT and SNEGSKA (reference sequence). This CDR3 has 13 amino acids. The V end was cut by 6 bases, the J end by 9 bases, with 18 bases between. CDR3 bases: TGCAGTGCCGCCGGCGGGGCAGGCGTCATTCAGTACTTC. Encoded protein: CSAAGGAGVIQYF.

This clonotype was counted between two and nine times. The chain recombines TRBV20-1 with TRBJ2-5; tentatively, D is TRBD1 or TRBD2 (6 bases each). CDR3 length equals 16 residues. Germline CDR1 reads DFQATT; CDR2 reads SNEGSKA (reference sequence). V lost 0 bases, J lost 5 bases, and 19 bases lay in between. The CDR3 nucleotides read TGCAGTGCTAGAGATAATAGGGCAGCCGGGGGCGAGACCCAGTACTTC. Its protein product is CSARDNRAAGGETQYF.

In this sample, this clonotype turned up a few times. The CDR3 is CSARVHEVSGELFF. CDR3 bases: TGCAGTGCTAGAGTCCATGAGGTTTCCGGGGAGCTGTTTTTT. The J gene is TRBJ2-2, the V gene TRBV20-1; no definite D call. The CDR3 runs 14 residues. V was pared by 1 base and J by 6 bases, with 12 bases between. Per germline, CDR1 DFQATT and CDR2 SNEGSKA (reference sequence).

CDR3 nucleotide sequence: TGTGCCAGCAGAATTAAGGGGGGCAACTATGGCTACACCTTC. This codes for CASRIKGGNYGYTF. The V gene is TRBV4-2, the J gene TRBJ1-2, with a weak D call TRBD1 (6 bases). This CDR3 spans 14 amino acids. Germline CDR1 and CDR2: LGHNA and YNFKEQ. V lost 6 bases, J lost 2 bases, and 13 bases lay in between.

The rearrangement links TRBV12-3 or TRBV12-4 to TRBJ2-7; TRBD2 matches 8 bases. This CDR3 region has 14 residues. V lost 9 bases and J lost 9; bases outside the gene matches: 16. In DNA, the CDR3 is TGTGCCAGTAACCCGGGGGGGCTCCAGACAGTGCAGTACTTC. Translating it yields CASNPGGLQTVQYF.

V usage is TRBV12-3 or TRBV12-4 and J usage is TRBJ2-1; 7 bases match TRBD2. Trimming removed 4 bases from V and 0 bases from J; junction bases left unmatched: 6. The CDR3 length is 16 residues. The CDR3 DNA reads as TGTGCCAGCAGTTCGGGCGGGAGTACCTCCTACAATGAGCAGTTCTTC. Protein: CASSSGGSTSYNEQFF.